Presented here are 5 T cell receptor beta chains from one specimen sequenced in a study of identifying expanded T cells in peripheral blood. The data were produced by immunoSEQ multiplex PCR, yet TCRdb's version contains in-frame clones alone and is incomplete. Here the sample spans about 58,000 clones, about 92% being singletons. The specimen sequenced was blood. These receptors were collected from a person aged 18 to 75 in good health.

The chain carries TRBV7-2 and TRBJ2-2; D gene uncertain. CDR1 is SGHTA, CDR2 FQGNSA, per germline. Deletions cut 3 bases from V and 4 bases from J, with 12 bases between. This CDR3 comprises 15 residues. The CDR3 sequence: CASSFVVSGTGELFF. For the CDR3, the DNA is TGTGCCAGCAGCTTCGTTGTCTCTGGCACCGGGGAGCTGTTTTTT.

In this sample, this clone turned up a few times. The rearrangement uses TRBV4-3 and TRBJ1-5, with D perhaps TRBD1 (5 bases). Trimming removed 0 bases from V and 1 base from J, with 7 bases in between. The CDR3 is made up of 15 amino acids. Per germline, CDR1 LGHNA and CDR2 YSLEER. The DNA of the CDR3 is TGCGCCAGCAGCCAAGATAGGGACAGCAATCAGCCCCAGCATTTT. Translation: CASSQDRDSNQPQHF.

This chain connects TRBV5-6 to TRBJ1-2; TRBD1 aligns across 9 bases. The CDR3 length is 16 residues. The V gene's germline CDR1 is SGHDT and CDR2 YYEEEE. The J segment lost 5 bases and the V segment lost 5 bases, leaving 13 bases of the junction unmatched. The DNA of the CDR3 is TGTGCCAGCAGTACCCCAGACAGGGGGGGTTTATATGGCTACACCTTC. It yields the protein CASSTPDRGGLYGYTF.

The J gene is TRBJ2-5, the V gene TRBV6-6; 10 bases match TRBD1. Trimming cost V 5 bases and J 5 bases; bases outside gene matches: 2. Germline V CDR1 and CDR2: MNHNY, SVGAGI (reference sequence). The CDR3 has 13 amino acids. The CDR3: CASSRQGAETQYF. CDR3 in DNA: TGTGCCAGCAGTCGACAGGGGGCGGAGACCCAGTACTTC.

The chain recombines TRBV7-6 with TRBJ2-6; 9 nucleotides match TRBD1. With 1 base clipped from V and 2 bases from J, the junction kept 9 bases outside the gene matches. In germline, CDR1 is SGHVS, CDR2 FNYEAQ. CDR3 size: 19 residues. In DNA, the CDR3 is TGTGCCAGCAGCTTAGTTGCCGGGACAGGGTTACCTGGGGCCAACGTCCTGACTTTC. This translates into CASSLVAGTGLPGANVLTF.